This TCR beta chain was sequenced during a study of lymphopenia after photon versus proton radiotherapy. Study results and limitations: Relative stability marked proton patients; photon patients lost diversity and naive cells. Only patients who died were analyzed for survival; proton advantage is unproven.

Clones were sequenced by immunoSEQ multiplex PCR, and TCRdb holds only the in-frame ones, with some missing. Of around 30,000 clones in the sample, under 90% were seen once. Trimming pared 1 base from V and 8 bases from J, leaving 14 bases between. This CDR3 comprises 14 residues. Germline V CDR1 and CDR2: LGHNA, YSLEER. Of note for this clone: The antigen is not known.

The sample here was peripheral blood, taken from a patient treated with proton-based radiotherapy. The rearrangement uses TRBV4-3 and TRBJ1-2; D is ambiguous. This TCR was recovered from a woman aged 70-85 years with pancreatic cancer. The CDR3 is CASSQGASLGGYTF. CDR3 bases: TGCGCCAGCAGCCAAGGGGCCTCCCTGGGAGGCTACACCTTC.